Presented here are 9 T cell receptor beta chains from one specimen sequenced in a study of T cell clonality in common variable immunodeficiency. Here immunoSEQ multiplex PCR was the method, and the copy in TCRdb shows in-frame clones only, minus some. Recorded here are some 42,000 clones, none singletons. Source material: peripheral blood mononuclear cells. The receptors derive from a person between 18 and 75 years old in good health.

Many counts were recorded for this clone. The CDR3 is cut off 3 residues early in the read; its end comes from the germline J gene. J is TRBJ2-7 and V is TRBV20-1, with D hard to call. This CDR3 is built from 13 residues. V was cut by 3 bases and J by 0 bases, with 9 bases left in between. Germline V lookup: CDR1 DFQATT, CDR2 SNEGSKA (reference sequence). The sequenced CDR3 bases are TGCAGTGCTAGCGGTTCCCTCTCCTACGAG. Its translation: CSASGSLSYE. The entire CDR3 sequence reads CSASGSLSYEQYF.

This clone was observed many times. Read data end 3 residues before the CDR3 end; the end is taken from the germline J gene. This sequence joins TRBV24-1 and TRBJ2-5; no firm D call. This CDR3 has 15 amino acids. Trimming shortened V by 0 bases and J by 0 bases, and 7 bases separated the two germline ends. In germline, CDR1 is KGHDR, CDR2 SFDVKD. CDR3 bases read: TGTGCCACCAGTGATTTGCCAGCGAACCAAGAGACC. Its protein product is CATSDLPANQET. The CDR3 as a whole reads CATSDLPANQETQYF.

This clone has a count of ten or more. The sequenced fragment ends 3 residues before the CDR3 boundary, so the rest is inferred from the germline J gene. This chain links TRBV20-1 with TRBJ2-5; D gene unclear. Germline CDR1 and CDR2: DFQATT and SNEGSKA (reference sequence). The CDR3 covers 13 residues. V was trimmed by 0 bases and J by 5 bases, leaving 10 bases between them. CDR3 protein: CSARDPGRETQYF. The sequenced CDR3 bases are TGCAGTGCTAGAGATCCGGGTCGCGAGACC.

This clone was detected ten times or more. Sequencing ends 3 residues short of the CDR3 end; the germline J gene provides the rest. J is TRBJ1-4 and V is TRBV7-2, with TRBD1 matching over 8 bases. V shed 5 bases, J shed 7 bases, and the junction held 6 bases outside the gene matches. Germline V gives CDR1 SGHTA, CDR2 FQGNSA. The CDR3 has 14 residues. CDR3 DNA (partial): TGTGCCAGCAGCCGAGACAGGGGCCCTGAAAAA. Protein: CASSRDRGPEK. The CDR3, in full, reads CASSRDRGPEKLFF.

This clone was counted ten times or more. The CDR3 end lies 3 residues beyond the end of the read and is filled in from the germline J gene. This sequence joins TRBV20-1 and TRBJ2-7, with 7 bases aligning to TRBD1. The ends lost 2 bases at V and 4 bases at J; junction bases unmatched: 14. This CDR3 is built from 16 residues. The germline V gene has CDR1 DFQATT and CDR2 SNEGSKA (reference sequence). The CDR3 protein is CSARSFKAGGGYEQYF. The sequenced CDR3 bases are TGCAGTGCTAGATCTTTTAAGGCAGGGGGTGGGTACGAG.

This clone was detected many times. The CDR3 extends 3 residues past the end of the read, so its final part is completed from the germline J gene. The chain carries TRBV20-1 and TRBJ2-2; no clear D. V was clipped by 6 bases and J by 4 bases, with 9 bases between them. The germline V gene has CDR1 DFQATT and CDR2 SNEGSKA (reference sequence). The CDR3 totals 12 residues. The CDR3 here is CSASLPTGELFF. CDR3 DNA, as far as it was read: TGCAGTGCCTCACTACCCACCGGGGAG.

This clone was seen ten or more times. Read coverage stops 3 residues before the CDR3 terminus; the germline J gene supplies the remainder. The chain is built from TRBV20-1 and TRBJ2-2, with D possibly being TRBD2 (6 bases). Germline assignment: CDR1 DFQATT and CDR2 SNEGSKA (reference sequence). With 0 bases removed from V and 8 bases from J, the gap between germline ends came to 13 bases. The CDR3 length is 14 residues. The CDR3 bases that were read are TGCAGTGCTAGAGAGGGGACTCGTGAGGGGGAG. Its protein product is CSAREGTREGE. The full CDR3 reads CSAREGTREGELFF.

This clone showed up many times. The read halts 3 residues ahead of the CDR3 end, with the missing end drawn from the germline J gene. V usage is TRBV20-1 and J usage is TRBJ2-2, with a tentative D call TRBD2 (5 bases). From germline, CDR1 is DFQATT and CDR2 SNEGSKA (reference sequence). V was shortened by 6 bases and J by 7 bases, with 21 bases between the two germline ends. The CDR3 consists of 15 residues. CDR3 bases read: TGCAGTGCCGCACCCGGGGATAGTTTCGGCGGGGAG. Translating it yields CSAAPGDSFGGE. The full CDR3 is CSAAPGDSFGGELFF.

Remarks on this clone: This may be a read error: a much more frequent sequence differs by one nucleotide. Here the CDR3 reads CASSLGRIGQPQHF. CDR3 DNA, as far as it was read: TGTGCCAGCAGCCTTGGCAGGATTGGACAGCCC. This chain connects TRBV7-2 to TRBJ1-5; D remains ambiguous. The CDR3 end lies 3 residues beyond the end of the read and is filled in from the germline J gene. The CDR3 covers 14 residues. V lost 5 bases, J lost 7 bases, and 15 bases lay in between. Germline V gene lookup returns CDR1 SGHTA and CDR2 FQGNSA.